This section outlines one T cell receptor beta chain sequence together with its context. The data originate from a study of shared clonotypes between healthy human individuals. This CDR3 region has 15 residues. The data were produced by immunoSEQ multiplex PCR, yet TCRdb's version contains in-frame clones alone and is incomplete. The profile shows around 1.5 million clones, roughly 98% of them singletons. Material: naive CD4+ T cells sorted from blood. The subset is: CD45RA+ positively selected. V and J are TRBV21-1 and TRBJ1-1; the table names TRBD1, a call not compared with the DNA. TRBV21-1 is recorded as a pseudogene. The clonotype originates from a man younger than 45 in good health. The CDR3 DNA follows: TGTGCCAGCAGCGGCCGGGACAGGGTGAGGGGTGAAGCTTTCTTT. Residues: CASSGRDRVRGEAFF.